The 19 T cell receptor beta chains given below trace back to one sample, sequenced in a study of blood T cell repertoires in COVID-19 (dated by TCRdb to 2018 to 2021). Library preparation was by the immunoSEQ multiplex PCR assay. Held by TCRdb, this immuneACCESS table contains in-frame sequences only and omits some clones. Under half of the omission traces to an unresolved V gene where checked; the cause of the rest is unknown. In this sample the table shows under 150,000 clones, roughly 80% of which occur a single time. The ten largest clones add up to over 15% of the sample. Input material: PBMCs or T cells enriched from blood (not recorded which). The receptor source for this set is a young man who had recovered from COVID-19.

This clone was observed once. CDR3 loop: CASSSFSGGATDTQYF. CDR3 nucleotides: TGTGCCAGCAGTTCCTTTAGCGGGGGGGCAACAGATACGCAGTATTTT. The chain recombines TRBV5-4 with TRBJ2-3, with 11 bases lining up with TRBD2. Trimming cost V 5 bases and J 3 bases; bases outside gene matches: 8. In germline, CDR1 is SGHNT, CDR2 YYREEE (reference sequence). This CDR3 contains 16 residues.

The genes are TRBV3-1 (or the pseudogene TRBV3-2) and TRBJ1-5, with D unresolved. The germline CDR1 and CDR2 sequences are LGHDT and YNNKEL (reference sequence). V lost 4 bases, J lost 5 bases, and 9 bases lay in between. The CDR3 sequence is 13 residues long. As DNA, the CDR3 is TGTGCCAGCAGCCCCCGGGTGGATCAGCCCCAGCATTTT. Residues: CASSPRVDQPQHF.

The chain is built from TRBV5-1 and TRBJ2-4; TRBD2 aligns across 9 bases. Germline trimming cut 4 bases from V and 7 bases from J; bases unmatched to any gene: 9. This CDR3 comprises 15 residues. CDR1 is SGHRS and CDR2 is YFSETQ in the germline V gene. CDR3 sequence reads: CASSDTGTSTNIQYF. The CDR3 DNA reads TGCGCCAGCAGCGATACCGGGACTAGCACTAACATTCAGTACTTC.

There are a few counts of this clone. The V call is TRBV5-1, the J call TRBJ2-1; maybe TRBD1 (5 bases). Germline assignment: CDR1 SGHRS and CDR2 YFSETQ. Trimming shortened V by 2 bases and J by 5 bases, and 5 bases separated the two germline ends. The CDR3 contains 12 residues. This CDR3 is CASSLQDNEQFF. In DNA, the CDR3 is TGCGCCAGCAGCTTACAGGACAATGAGCAGTTCTTC.

This clone was seen just once. This chain joins TRBV5-6 and TRBJ2-3; 7 bases agree with TRBD1. The CDR3 extends over 15 amino acids. V trimming: 4 bases; J trimming: 2 bases; junction bases outside the gene matches: 7. Per germline, CDR1 SGHDT and CDR2 YYEEEE. CDR3 nucleotide sequence: TGTGCCAGCAGCCCTCTCAGGGGGTCCACAGATACGCAGTATTTT. Translated, it gives CASSPLRGSTDTQYF. Complete variable domain (other parts from reference TRBV5-6 and TRBJ2-3): DAGVTQSPTHLIKTRGQQVTLRCSPKSGHDTVSWYQQALGQGPQFIFQYYEEEERQRGNFPDRFSGHQFPNYSSELNVNALLLGDSALYLCASSPLRGSTDTQYFGPGTRLTVL.

The rearrangement links TRBV7-2 to TRBJ2-2; D gene ambiguous. Germline CDR1 is SGHTA and CDR2 is FQGNSA. There are 14 residues in the CDR3. The V end lost 1 base, the J end lost 1 base, and 4 bases lay between the germline ends. CDR3 protein: CASSLEQNTGELFF. The CDR3 coding sequence is TGTGCCAGCAGCTTAGAGCAGAACACCGGGGAGCTGTTTTTT.

This rearrangement joins TRBV2 to TRBJ2-7; 9 nucleotides align to TRBD2. Germline CDR1 and CDR2: SNHLY and FYNNEI. CDR3 length: 15 residues. Losses at the gene ends were 6 bases for V and 0 bases for J; bases not matched to a gene: 6. The CDR3 spells CASSVTSGSSYEQYF. As DNA, the CDR3 is TGTGCCAGCAGCGTGACTAGCGGCAGCTCCTACGAGCAGTACTTC.

The gene calls are TRBV19 and TRBJ2-5; possibly TRBD2 for D (5 bases). Trimming removed 3 bases from V and 3 bases from J, with 8 bases in between. This CDR3 has 13 residues. Looked up from germline, CDR1 is LNHDA and CDR2 is SQIVND (reference sequence). The CDR3, as DNA: TGTGCCAGTAGTATGGGAGCGAAAGAGACCCAGTACTTC. It yields the protein CASSMGAKETQYF.

CDR3 protein: CASSFVGSEDTEAFF. As DNA, the CDR3 is TGTGCCAGCAGTTTTGTGGGGTCGGAGGACACTGAAGCTTTCTTT. The chain recombines TRBV28 with TRBJ1-1; no clear D. V was trimmed by 3 bases and J by 3 bases, leaving 14 bases between them. The CDR3 covers 15 residues. Germline V gene data show CDR1 as MDHEN and CDR2 as SYDVKM.

This chain connects TRBV19 to TRBJ1-1; unclear D gene. V was shortened by 0 bases and J by 4 bases, with 12 bases between the two germline ends. The CDR3 spans 15 residues. Germline V lookup: CDR1 LNHDA, CDR2 SQIVND (reference sequence). CDR3 sequence (DNA): TGTGCCAGTAGTATAGAGCCGGGATTTAGCACTGAAGCTTTCTTT. Amino acid sequence: CASSIEPGFSTEAFF.

This chain connects TRBV27 to TRBJ2-7, with 12 bases lining up with TRBD1. Losses at the gene ends were 4 bases for V and 5 bases for J; bases not matched to a gene: 6. The CDR3 length is 15 residues. Germline loops: CDR1 MNHEY, CDR2 SMNVEV (reference sequence). CDR3 protein: CASSWSGQGADEQYF. The CDR3 DNA follows: TGTGCCAGCAGTTGGTCGGGACAGGGGGCCGACGAGCAGTACTTC.

The chain has TRBV5-1 and TRBJ2-2; D is ambiguous. Germline lookup yields CDR1 SGHRS and CDR2 YFSETQ. The CDR3 runs to 14 residues. Between the trimmed V and J ends, which lost 0 bases and 1 base, there was a span of 4 bases. CDR3 loop: CASSLAQNTGELFF. In DNA, the CDR3 is TGCGCCAGCAGCTTGGCCCAGAACACCGGGGAGCTGTTTTTT.

This chain joins TRBV5-1 and TRBJ2-5; TRBD1 matches 7 bases. The CDR3 length is 16 residues. Germline CDR1 and CDR2: SGHRS and YFSETQ. V trimming: 4 bases; J trimming: 7 bases; junction bases outside the gene matches: 16. The CDR3 sequence is CASSPRPQQGTGTQYF. The CDR3 DNA is TGCGCCAGCAGCCCACGGCCGCAACAGGGGACGGGGACCCAGTACTTC. Full variable domain (missing parts from reference TRBV5-1 and TRBJ2-5): KAGVTQTPRYLIKTRGQQVTLSCSPISGHRSVSWYQQTPGQGLQFLFEYFSETQRNKGNFPGRFSGRQFSNSRSEMNVSTLELGDSALYLCASSPRPQQGTGTQYFGPGTRLLVL.

This chain joins TRBV2 and TRBJ1-6; D not certain. CDR3 length: 13 amino acids. The germline CDR1 and CDR2 sequences are SNHLY and FYNNEI. V gave up 8 bases and J gave up 7 bases, with 12 bases separating them. CDR3 sequence: CASARNSNSPLHF. For the CDR3, the DNA is TGTGCCAGCGCCCGGAATAGCAATTCACCCCTCCACTTT.

The rearrangement uses TRBV5-1 and TRBJ2-3; 12 nucleotides match TRBD1. Germline lookup yields CDR1 SGHRS and CDR2 YFSETQ. V dropped 0 bases and J dropped 2; count of bases not matched to a gene: 1. The CDR3 covers 16 residues. The CDR3 nucleotides read TGCGCCAGCAGCTTGGAGGGACAGGGGGCCACAGATACGCAGTATTTT. Residues: CASSLEGQGATDTQYF. Combining the CDR3 with reference TRBV5-1 and TRBJ2-3 gives the whole variable domain KAGVTQTPRYLIKTRGQQVTLSCSPISGHRSVSWYQQTPGQGLQFLFEYFSETQRNKGNFPGRFSGRQFSNSRSEMNVSTLELGDSALYLCASSLEGQGATDTQYFGPGTRLTVL.

The DNA for the CDR3 is TGTGCCAGCAGTTTTCGGACGGAGGAGGGACTTGAGACCCAGTACTTC. Translated, it gives CASSFRTEEGLETQYF. This sequence joins TRBV28 and TRBJ2-5; TRBD2 might be the D (6 bases). The CDR3 totals 16 residues. V was shortened by 3 bases and J by 5 bases, with 19 bases between the two germline ends. The germline CDR1 and CDR2 sequences are MDHEN and SYDVKM.

This rearrangement joins TRBV19 to TRBJ2-5, with D perhaps matching TRBD1 (6 bases). Germline V gene data show CDR1 as LNHDA and CDR2 as SQIVND (reference sequence). Trimming took off 3 bases at V and 5 bases at J, with 13 bases between the two ends. The CDR3 length is 14 residues. The DNA for the CDR3 is TGTGCCAGTAGTATGGCCGGGCAGGGGGAGACCCAGTACTTC. Encoded protein: CASSMAGQGETQYF.

This chain connects TRBV6-5 to TRBJ2-7, with unresolved D. V dropped 2 bases and J dropped 1 base, with 9 bases sitting between them. In germline, CDR1 is MNHEY, CDR2 SVGAGI. The CDR3 totals 14 residues. CDR3 sequence reads: CASSYTRRSYEQYF. CDR3 DNA sequence: TGTGCCAGCAGTTACACGCGGAGATCCTACGAGCAGTACTTC.

The rearrangement joins TRBV6-5 to TRBJ1-3; tentatively, D is TRBD1 (5 bases). Germline lookup yields CDR1 MNHEY and CDR2 SVGAGI. V was pared by 10 bases and J by 0 bases, with 16 bases between. This CDR3 has 15 residues. The CDR3 nucleotides read TGTGCCACCGGACAAGGCAGCCTCTCTGGAAACACCATATATTTT. Translation gives CATGQGSLSGNTIYF.